This T cell receptor (beta chain) was identified in a study of CD8+CD57+ T cells in acquired aplastic anemia. Template material for TCR beta VDJ and CDR3 profiling consisted of genomic DNA. TCRdb re-analysed the reads in MiXCR, keeping a single row per CDR3 protein. The profile shows about 40,000 distinct CDR3 sequences, 60% to 70% of them singletons. By flow cytometry, patients selected for sequencing had shown an expansion of CD8+CD57+ cells. The patients, all of them, had severe acquired aplastic anemia. Germline CDR1 reads DFQATT; CDR2 reads SNEGSKA (reference sequence). The CDR3 spans 13 residues. V gave up 4 bases and J gave up 8 bases; unmatched junction bases: 10.

The sequenced material came from sorted CD4+, CD8+, or CD8+CD57+ T cells (not recorded which) from PBMCs. The V call is TRBV20-1, the J call TRBJ1-2; 7 bases match TRBD1. The receptor was derived from a human donor with aplastic anemia. The CDR3 protein is CSATSTGPRGYTF. CDR3 in DNA: TGCAGTGCTACGTCGACAGGGCCCCGCGGCTACACCTTC.